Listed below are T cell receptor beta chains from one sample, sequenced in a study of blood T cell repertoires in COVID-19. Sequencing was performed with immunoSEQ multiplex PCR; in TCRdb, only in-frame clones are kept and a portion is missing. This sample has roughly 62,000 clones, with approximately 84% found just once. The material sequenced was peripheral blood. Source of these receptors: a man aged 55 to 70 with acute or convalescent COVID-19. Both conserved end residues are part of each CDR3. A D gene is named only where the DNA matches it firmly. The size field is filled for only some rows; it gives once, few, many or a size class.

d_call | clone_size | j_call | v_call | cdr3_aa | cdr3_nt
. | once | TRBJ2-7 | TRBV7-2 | CASSLEGGLVPREQYF | TGTGCCAGCAGCTTAGAAGGGGGTTTAGTCCCCCGAGAGCAGTACTTC
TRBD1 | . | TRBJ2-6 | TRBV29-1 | CSATGTGGTGANVLTF | TGCAGCGCAACCGGGACAGGGGGCACTGGGGCCAACGTCCTGACTTTC
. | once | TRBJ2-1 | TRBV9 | CASSPTRDLRSYNEQFF | TGTGCCAGCAGCCCCACCAGGGACTTACGTTCCTACAATGAGCAGTTCTTC
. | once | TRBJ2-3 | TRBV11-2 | CASSSPLSPQYF | TGTGCCAGCAGCTCCCCGCTAAGTCCGCAGTATTTT
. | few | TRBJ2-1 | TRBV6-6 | CASSYRPRDNEQFF | TGTGCCAGCAGTTACCGACCCAGGGACAATGAGCAGTTCTTC
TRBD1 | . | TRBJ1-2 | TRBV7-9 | CASSLGGGIYGYTF | TGTGCCAGCAGCTTAGGAGGGGGCATCTATGGCTACACCTTC
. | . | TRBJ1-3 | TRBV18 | CASSPLEPPGTIYF | TGTGCCAGCTCACCCCTCGAACCCCCCGGCACCATATATTTT
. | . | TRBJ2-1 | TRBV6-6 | CASTRDLRGTYNEQFF | TGTGCCAGCACACGGGACTTGCGGGGCACCTACAATGAGCAGTTCTTC
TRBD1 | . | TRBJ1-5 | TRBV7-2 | CASSRDRNQPQHF | TGTGCCAGCAGCCGGGACAGAAATCAGCCCCAGCATTTT
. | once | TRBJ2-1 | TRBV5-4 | CASTDGEQRSSYNEQFF | TGTGCCAGCACCGACGGGGAGCAGCGGAGCTCCTACAATGAGCAGTTCTTC
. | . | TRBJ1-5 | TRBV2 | CASSEARGQPQHF | TGTGCCAGCAGTGAAGCGCGGGGTCAGCCCCAGCATTTT
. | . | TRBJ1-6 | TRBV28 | CASSTSGQTYNSPLHF | TGTGCCAGCAGTACCTCCGGACAGACTTATAATTCACCCCTCCACTTT
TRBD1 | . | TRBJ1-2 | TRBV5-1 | CASSFLGVRGANYGYTF | TGCGCCAGCAGCTTCTTGGGGGTCAGGGGGGCTAACTATGGCTACACCTTC
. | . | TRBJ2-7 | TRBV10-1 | CASSGKGEQYF | TGCGCCAGCAGTGGGAAGGGGGAGCAGTACTTC
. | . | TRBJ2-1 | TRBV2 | CASTPGVNEQFF | TGTGCCAGCACCCCCGGGGTCAATGAGCAGTTCTTC
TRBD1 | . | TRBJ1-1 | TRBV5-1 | CASSSGQGPNTEAFF | TGCGCCAGCAGCTCGGGACAGGGACCGAACACTGAAGCTTTCTTT
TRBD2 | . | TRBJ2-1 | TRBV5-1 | CASSSPSSGGTSYNEQFF | TGCGCCAGCAGCTCCCCCTCTAGCGGGGGGACTTCCTACAATGAGCAGTTCTTC
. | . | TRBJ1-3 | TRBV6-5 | CASSNTRGRNTIYF | TGTGCCAGCAGCAATACCAGGGGAAGAAACACCATATATTTT
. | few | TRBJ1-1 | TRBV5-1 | CASSLGPGEGTEAFF | TGCGCCAGCAGCTTGGGTCCGGGAGAAGGGACTGAAGCTTTCTTT
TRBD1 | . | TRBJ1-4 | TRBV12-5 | CASGQGQLNEKLFF | TGTGCTAGTGGTCAGGGACAGCTTAATGAAAAACTGTTTTTT
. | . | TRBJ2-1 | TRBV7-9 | CASSYPGGEGEQFF | TGTGCCAGCAGCTATCCCGGCGGGGAAGGCGAGCAGTTCTTC
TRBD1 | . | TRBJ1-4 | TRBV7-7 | CASSLGDRGMVKLFF | TGTGCTAGCAGCTTAGGGGACAGGGGTATGGTAAAACTGTTTTTT
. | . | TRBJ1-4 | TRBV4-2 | CASSQVTRGDEKLFF | TGTGCCAGCAGCCAAGTTACCAGGGGAGATGAAAAACTGTTTTTT
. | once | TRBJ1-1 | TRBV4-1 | CASSPYQGSTEAFF | TGCGCCAGCAGCCCCTACCAGGGTAGCACTGAAGCTTTCTTT
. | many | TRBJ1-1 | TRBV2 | CASTLNTEAFF | TGTGCCAGCACCTTGAACACTGAAGCTTTCTTT
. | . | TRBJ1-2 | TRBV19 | CASSIDSAYGYTF | TGTGCCAGTAGTATAGACAGCGCTTATGGCTACACCTTC
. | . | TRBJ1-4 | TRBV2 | CASSDGGNEKLFF | TGTGCCAGCAGTGATGGAGGGAACGAAAAACTGTTTTTT
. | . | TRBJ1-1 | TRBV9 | CAGSDSRNTEAFF | TGTGCCGGATCGGACAGTCGGAACACTGAAGCTTTCTTT
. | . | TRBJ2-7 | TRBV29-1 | CSVRGYFYEQYF | TGCAGCGTTCGGGGGTACTTCTACGAGCAGTACTTC
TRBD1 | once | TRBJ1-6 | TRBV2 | CASWDRSSSPLHF | TGTGCTTCATGGGACAGGTCCTCCTCACCCCTCCACTTT
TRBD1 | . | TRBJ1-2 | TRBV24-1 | CATSDLKGAGGYTF | TGTGCCACCAGTGATTTAAAGGGGGCGGGTGGCTACACCTTC
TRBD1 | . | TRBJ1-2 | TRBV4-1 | CASSSRDRDSVGYTF | TGCGCCAGCAGCTCCCGGGACAGGGACTCGGTTGGCTACACCTTC
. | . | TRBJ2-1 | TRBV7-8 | CASSFGLGDEQFF | TGTGCCAGCAGCTTCGGACTCGGGGATGAGCAGTTCTTC
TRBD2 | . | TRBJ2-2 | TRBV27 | CASWGGSGELFF | TGTGCCAGCTGGGGGGGGTCTGGGGAGCTGTTTTTT
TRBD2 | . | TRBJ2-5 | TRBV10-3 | CAISDQKTSGGQETQYF | TGTGCCATCAGTGACCAAAAGACTAGCGGGGGGCAAGAGACCCAGTACTTC